These T cell receptor beta chains were read from a single sample in a study of blood T cells in healthy people across ages. TCRdb itself ran the 5' RACE reads through MiXCR, one entry per CDR3 protein. The data hold 1,100,000 or so distinct CDR3 sequences, with more than 35% observed a single time. The sequenced material came from blood. The receptors shown here come from a woman in her sixties or seventies in good health. CDR3s include the opening cysteine and the closing phenylalanine or tryptophan. The D gene is left open where the match is weak. For some rows the clone size is stated as once, few or many, or as a class when expanded; others skip it.

CDR3aa	CDR3nt	abundance	j_gene	d_gene	v_gene
CASSLSKAPQETQYF	TGTGCCAGCAGCTTATCGAAAGCGCCCCAAGAGACCCAGTACTTC	-	TRBJ2-5	-	TRBV7-2
CASSCAADTQYF	TGTGCCAGCAGTTGCGCGGCAGATACGCAGTATTTT	-	TRBJ2-3	-	TRBV6-6
CASNARSLAGGPKAYEQYF	TGTGCCAGCAACGCGCGATCACTAGCGGGAGGACCCAAGGCCTACGAGCAGTACTTC	-	TRBJ2-7	TRBD2	TRBV11-2
CAISVIGVGYNEQYF	TGTGCCATCAGTGTAATCGGGGTGGGGTACAATGAGCAGTACTTC	-	TRBJ2-7	-	TRBV10-3
CASSLAPSGVTETQYF	TGCGCCAGCAGCTTGGCCCCTAGCGGGGTTACAGAGACCCAGTACTTC	-	TRBJ2-5	TRBD2	TRBV5-1
CASSQVPLAASYNEQYF	TGCGCCAGCAGCCAAGTTCCACTAGCGGCCTCCTACAATGAGCAGTACTTC	-	TRBJ2-7	TRBD2	TRBV4-1
CSARFPHAYNEQFF	TGCAGTGCTAGATTCCCCCACGCCTACAATGAGCAGTTCTTC	few	TRBJ2-1	-	TRBV20-1
CASSLLTGHYEQYF	TGTGCCAGCAGTTTATTAACAGGCCACTACGAGCAGTACTTC	many	TRBJ2-7	-	TRBV12-3/TRBV12-4
CASSQGDSIEKLFF	TGCGCCAGCAGCCAGGGAGACTCGATTGAAAAACTGTTTTTT	-	TRBJ1-4	-	TRBV4-1
CSARVTSGRQFF	TGCAGTGCTAGAGTGACTAGCGGGAGGCAGTTCTTC	many	TRBJ2-1	TRBD2	TRBV20-1
CASSYGGNYNEQFF	TGTGCCAGCAGTTACGGGGGGAACTACAATGAGCAGTTCTTC	-	TRBJ2-1	-	TRBV6-5
CASSYTSKEQYF	TGCGCCAGCAGTTATACCTCGAAGGAGCAGTACTTC	few	TRBJ2-5	-	TRBV5-1
CASSLGAYGYTF	TGCGCCAGCAGCTTGGGGGCCTATGGCTACACCTTC	many	TRBJ1-2	-	TRBV5-1
CASSLTGGLAKNIQYF	TGTGCCAGCAGCTTGACAGGGGGCCTAGCCAAAAACATTCAGTACTTC	-	TRBJ2-4	TRBD1	TRBV9
CASSTGQGNEQHF	TGCGCCAGCAGCACGGGACAGGGCAATGAGCAGCACTTC	once	TRBJ2-5	TRBD1	TRBV5-1
CAIGEEKGSYEQYF	TGTGCCATCGGTGAGGAGAAGGGAAGTTACGAGCAGTACTTC	-	TRBJ2-7	-	TRBV10-3
CASSPLGQGGSYEQYF	TGTGCCAGCAGCCCACTGGGACAGGGAGGGTCCTACGAGCAGTACTTC	once	TRBJ2-7	TRBD1	TRBV7-9
CASSIVLTSGGAETQYF	TGTGCCAGTAGTATAGTTCTGACTAGCGGGGGGGCAGAGACCCAGTACTTC	-	TRBJ2-5	TRBD2	TRBV19
CASSYREEDEKLFF	TGCGCCAGCAGCTACAGGGAAGAGGATGAAAAACTGTTTTTT	few	TRBJ1-4	-	TRBV5-1
CASSPGSYEQYF	TGTGCCAGCAGCCCCGGTTCCTACGAGCAGTACTTC	many	TRBJ2-7	-	TRBV7-9
CASSLATDYYGYTF	TGTGCCAGCAGCTTGGCCACAGATTACTATGGCTACACCTTC	-	TRBJ1-2	-	TRBV5-6
CASSYGQGYYGYTF	TGTGCCAGCAGTTACGGGCAGGGTTACTATGGCTACACCTTC	-	TRBJ1-2	-	TRBV6-5
CASSLFRGGQETQYF	TGCGCCAGCAGCTTGTTTCGCGGCGGACAAGAGACCCAGTACTTC	-	TRBJ2-5	-	TRBV5-1
CASSLEQGNQPQHF	TGTGCCAGCAGTTTGGAACAAGGTAATCAGCCCCAGCATTTT	-	TRBJ1-5	-	TRBV27
CSVDLEWGQETQYF	TGCAGCGTAGACCTCGAGTGGGGGCAAGAGACCCAGTACTTC	many	TRBJ2-5	-	TRBV29-1
CASSPGQGHQETQYF	TGTGCCAGCAGCCCTGGACAGGGGCACCAAGAGACCCAGTACTTC	-	TRBJ2-5	TRBD1	TRBV7-9
CSATGTGGRWEQYF	TGCAGTGCGACCGGGACAGGGGGCCGGTGGGAGCAGTACTTC	-	TRBJ2-7	TRBD1	TRBV20-1
CASSLDRPTGGNTGELFF	TGCGCCAGCAGCTTAGATCGGCCGACAGGGGGGAACACCGGGGAGCTGTTTTTT	once	TRBJ2-2	TRBD1	TRBV11-2
CANSLVGRDYEQYF	TGCGCCAACAGCTTGGTCGGGAGAGACTACGAGCAGTACTTC	-	TRBJ2-7	-	TRBV5-1
CASSLVPDLNRNEQYF	TGCGCCAGCAGCTTGGTTCCTGACCTTAACCGAAACGAGCAGTACTTC	-	TRBJ2-7	-	TRBV5-1
CASSKSRGQRTGYEQYF	TGTGCCAGCAGCAAATCCCGGGGACAGAGAACCGGCTACGAGCAGTACTTC	-	TRBJ2-7	-	TRBV21-1
CSVEDWAGEISNEQFF	TGCAGCGTTGAAGACTGGGCGGGAGAGATATCCAATGAGCAGTTCTTC	-	TRBJ2-1	TRBD2	TRBV29-1
CSARDTSGKIRNEQFF	TGCAGTGCTAGAGACACTAGCGGGAAGATTAGAAATGAGCAGTTCTTC	-	TRBJ2-1	TRBD2	TRBV20-1
CAISRTSGGLSGELFF	TGTGCCATCAGCAGGACTAGCGGTGGCTTAAGCGGGGAGCTGTTTTTT	-	TRBJ2-2	TRBD2	TRBV10-3
CSARNAGTGVDEQYF	TGCAGTGCTAGGAACGCCGGGACAGGGGTTGACGAGCAGTACTTC	-	TRBJ2-7	TRBD1	TRBV20-1
CAWQGRTYEQYF	TGTGCCTGGCAAGGACGGACCTACGAGCAGTACTTC	few	TRBJ2-7	-	TRBV30
CASSLESVGEQYF	TGCGCCAGCAGCTTGGAGAGCGTGGGGGAGCAGTACTTC	few	TRBJ2-7	-	TRBV5-1
CAISRDTGLVGGEQYF	TGTGCCATCAGCCGGGACACGGGACTAGTGGGGGGTGAGCAGTACTTC	-	TRBJ2-7	TRBD2	TRBV10-3
CASMAGENTGELFF	TGTGCCAGCATGGCAGGGGAGAACACCGGGGAGCTGTTTTTT	-	TRBJ2-2	-	TRBV2
CASSLPHSGPINNEQYF	TGTGCCAGCAGCTTACCCCATAGCGGGCCAATCAACAATGAGCAGTACTTC	-	TRBJ2-5	TRBD2	TRBV7-6
CASTNLGQGISLSYEQYF	TGTGCCAGCACCAATTTAGGACAGGGCATTTCCCTTTCATACGAGCAGTACTTC	-	TRBJ2-7	TRBD1	TRBV13
CASSLAPGQNEQFF	TGTGCCAGCAGCTTAGCGCCAGGACAGAATGAGCAGTTCTTC	-	TRBJ2-1	-	TRBV7-9
CSAEDRTSGGTDTQYF	TGCAGTGCGGAAGACCGGACTAGCGGGGGCACAGATACGCAGTATTTT	-	TRBJ2-3	TRBD2	TRBV20-1
CASSYAAGGRETQYF	TGTGCCAGCAGTTACGCGGCAGGAGGGAGGGAGACCCAGTACTTC	-	TRBJ2-5	-	TRBV6-5
CSARGTSGRADSGTQYF	TGCAGTGCTAGAGGGACTAGCGGGAGGGCCGATTCGGGGACCCAGTACTTC	few	TRBJ2-5	TRBD2	TRBV20-1
CASSLLGGLGETQYF	TGTGCCAGCAGTCTTTTAGGGGGGTTGGGGGAGACCCAGTACTTC	-	TRBJ2-5	-	TRBV6-5
CASSLEGNYNEQFF	TGCGCCAGCAGCTTGGAAGGCAACTACAATGAGCAGTTCTTC	few	TRBJ2-1	-	TRBV5-1
CSVELRTFYEQFF	TGCAGCGTTGAGCTAAGGACTTTTTATGAGCAGTTCTTC	few	TRBJ2-1	-	TRBV29-1
CSAARTSQPYEQYF	TGCAGTGCTGCCAGGACTAGTCAACCCTACGAGCAGTACTTC	-	TRBJ2-7	TRBD2	TRBV20-1
CSARDQGGILNEQYF	TGCAGTGCTAGAGATCAAGGCGGGATTCTCAATGAGCAGTACTTC	-	TRBJ2-7	-	TRBV20-1
CASTMLDDTEAFF	TGTGCCAGCACAATGCTCGATGACACTGAAGCTTTCTTT	-	TRBJ1-1	-	TRBV7-9
CAGRGGPFNEQFF	TGTGCCGGCCGGGGGGGGCCTTTCAATGAGCAGTTCTTC	-	TRBJ2-1	TRBD2	TRBV28
CSAAPGDNEQFF	TGCAGTGCCGCCCCCGGGGACAATGAGCAGTTCTTC	-	TRBJ2-1	-	TRBV20-1
CSVESPGQETQYF	TGCAGCGTTGAGTCCCCAGGCCAAGAGACCCAGTACTTC	-	TRBJ2-5	-	TRBV29-1
CASTRAGQDAYEQYF	TGTGCCAGCACCCGGGCTGGACAGGACGCCTACGAGCAGTACTTC	-	TRBJ2-7	TRBD1	TRBV28
CATSENGWSSYNEQFF	TGTGCCACCAGTGAGAACGGGTGGAGCTCCTACAATGAGCAGTTCTTC	-	TRBJ2-1	-	TRBV24-1
CSAREGTGGYEQYF	TGCAGTGCTAGAGAGGGGACAGGGGGGTACGAGCAGTACTTC	once	TRBJ2-7	TRBD1	TRBV20-1